This T cell receptor (beta chain) was documented in a study of shared clonotypes between healthy human individuals. On the study more broadly: Each donor's CD4 naive and CD4 memory cells filled three plates apiece, CD8 naive two, and CD8 memory one.

The study's findings and limits: Despite large depth, rarefaction showed incomplete sorted-subset sequencing. Genetic and exposure-history diversity was limited by the small donor number.

Assay used: immunoSEQ multiplex PCR; TCRdb lists only in-frame clones, some missing. This table has 950,000 to 1,100,000 clones, more than 65% appearing once. With respect to this clone: Its antigen is currently unknown.

V gave up 5 bases and J gave up 0 bases, with 15 bases separating them. Germline V gives CDR1 KGHSH, CDR2 LQKENI. The CDR3 runs to 16 residues. Naive CD4+ cells were CD45RA-selected; the remaining cells were memory. Sample: memory CD4+ T cells sorted from blood. Subset here: CD45RA-negative fraction. V is TRBV18 and J is TRBJ2-3; D is possibly TRBD1 (7 bases). The TCR sequence derives from a man younger than 35 in good health. Written as DNA, the CDR3 is TGTGCCAGCTCAACGACAGGGCGGGAAAGCACAGATACGCAGTATTTT. Translation: CASSTTGRESTDTQYF.